Below, 29 T cell receptor beta chains from the same sample are listed, as sequenced in a study of blood T cell repertoires in COVID-19. Profiled with immunoSEQ multiplex PCR; TCRdb holds only in-frame clones, not every one. The sample shows 180,000 or so clones, more than 75% of them seen only once. Material: PBMCs or T cells enriched from blood (not recorded which). The source is a woman in her thirties who had recovered from COVID-19.

This chain connects TRBV10-1 to TRBJ2-1; unclear D gene. CDR1 is WNHNN and CDR2 is SYGVQD in the germline V gene (reference sequence). The CDR3 is made up of 11 amino acids. V was cut by 6 bases and J by 3 bases, with 3 bases left in between. The CDR3 spells CASSFYNEQFF. CDR3 nucleotides: TGCGCCAGCAGCTTCTACAATGAGCAGTTCTTC.

This rearrangement joins TRBV5-4 to TRBJ2-1, with 7 bases that match TRBD2. The CDR3 totals 16 residues. Germline values: CDR1 SGHNT, CDR2 YYREEE (reference sequence). The V and J ends lost 3 bases and 2 bases, in that order; junction bases with no gene match: 8. In nucleotides, the CDR3 is TGTGCCAGCAGCTCCCGGGACTATAGACCCTACAATGAGCAGTTCTTC. This sequence encodes CASSSRDYRPYNEQFF. The variable domain in full, completed from reference TRBV5-4 and TRBJ2-1, reads ETGVTQSPTHLIKTRGQQVTLRCSSQSGHNTVSWYQQALGQGPQFIFQYYREEENGRGNFPPRFSGLQFPNYSSELNVNALELDDSALYLCASSSRDYRPYNEQFFGPGTRLTVL.

This clone was seen only once. The V call is TRBV11-2, the J call TRBJ1-1; D gene ambiguous. The CDR3 extends over 12 amino acids. Germline assignment: CDR1 SGHAT and CDR2 FQNNGV. V lost 3 bases and J 9 bases, leaving 11 bases between the germline ends. The CDR3 here is CASSFGDPKAFF. The CDR3 region has the DNA TGTGCCAGCAGCTTCGGGGATCCCAAAGCTTTCTTT.

This clone was seen a handful of times. This chain joins TRBV5-1 and TRBJ2-7, with D possibly being TRBD2 (5 bases). Trimming took off 4 bases at V and 3 bases at J, with 17 bases between the two ends. This CDR3 comprises 15 residues. Germline V CDR1 and CDR2: SGHRS, YFSETQ. Here the CDR3 DNA reads TGCGCCAGCAGCCCGATGTCGGCGGGCAACTACGAGCAGTACTTC. Translated, it gives CASSPMSAGNYEQYF.

This chain links TRBV30 with TRBJ1-3; perhaps TRBD1 as D (5 bases). Trimming removed 0 bases at V and 4 bases at J, with 16 bases between. Looked up from germline, CDR1 is GTSNPN and CDR2 is SVGIG (reference sequence). The CDR3 loop spans 16 amino acids. The CDR3 nucleotides are TGTGCCTGGAGTGTAACGGCAGGGCTGGAAGGAAACACCATATATTTT. Translating it yields CAWSVTAGLEGNTIYF. The entire variable domain, with the rest obtained from reference TRBV30 and TRBJ1-3, is as follows: SQTIHQWPATLVQPVGSPLSLECTVEGTSNPNLYWYRQAAGRGLQLLFYSVGIGQISSEVPQNLSASRPQDRQFILSSKKLLLSDSGFYLCAWSVTAGLEGNTIYFGEGSWLTVV.

This chain joins TRBV19 and TRBJ2-1, with TRBD2 matching 13 bases. The CDR3 consists of 16 residues. J lost 5 bases, V lost 7 bases, and 8 bases had no gene match. Germline assignment: CDR1 LNHDA and CDR2 SQIVND (reference sequence). The CDR3 loop reads CASKRGLAGAHNEQFF. The CDR3 DNA sequence: TGTGCCAGTAAGCGCGGACTAGCGGGAGCCCACAATGAGCAGTTCTTC.

V gene TRBV28 combines with J gene TRBJ1-2; TRBD1 agrees at 9 bases. Trimming at V came to 2 bases and at J to 7 bases, leaving 11 bases not matched to a gene. The CDR3 has 16 residues. CDR1 and CDR2 from the germline V gene are MDHEN and SYDVKM. CDR3 protein: CASSLEDRGLLVGYTF. The CDR3 DNA is TGTGCCAGCAGTTTAGAGGACAGGGGACTTCTTGTTGGCTACACCTTC.

The J gene is TRBJ2-3, the V gene TRBV6-1, with 8 bases fitting TRBD2. Germline trimming cut 3 bases from V and 4 bases from J; bases unmatched to any gene: 6. From germline, CDR1 is MNHNS and CDR2 SASEGT. The CDR3 is 15 residues long. The CDR3 DNA is TGTGCCAGCAGTGATGAGGCGGGAGGTCCAGATACGCAGTATTTT. This sequence encodes CASSDEAGGPDTQYF.

This chain links TRBV7-2 with TRBJ2-5; 11 nucleotides match TRBD2. Per the germline V gene, CDR1 is SGHTA and CDR2 is FQGNSA. V lost 3 bases to trimming and J lost 4 bases; unmatched junction nucleotides: 7. The CDR3 totals 16 residues. The CDR3 reads CASSLLLAGVGETQYF. For the CDR3, the DNA is TGTGCCAGCAGCTTGCTACTAGCGGGAGTTGGAGAGACCCAGTACTTC.

The chain has TRBV19 and TRBJ2-1; 12 positions agree with TRBD2. The ends lost 4 bases at V and 8 bases at J; junction bases unmatched: 9. The germline V gene has CDR1 LNHDA and CDR2 SQIVND (reference sequence). There are 16 residues in the CDR3. CDR3 protein: CASSTLGGLAGHEQFF. CDR3 nucleotides: TGTGCCAGTAGTACACTGGGCGGACTAGCGGGACATGAGCAGTTCTTC.

The chain recombines TRBV29-1 with TRBJ2-1, with 7 bases matching TRBD2. V was clipped by 6 bases and J by 5 bases; unmatched bases: 16. Germline assignment: CDR1 SQVTM and CDR2 ANQGSEA. CDR3 length: 16 residues. CDR3 protein: CSVKPALAGVNNEQFF. In nucleotides, the CDR3 is TGCAGCGTGAAACCTGCTCTCGCGGGAGTCAACAATGAGCAGTTCTTC.

J is TRBJ2-6 and V is TRBV7-9; TRBD1 agrees at 8 bases. The CDR3 totals 17 residues. The germline gives CDR1 SEHNR, CDR2 FQNEAQ (reference sequence). With V trimmed by 3 bases and J by 0 bases, 4 bases remained unmatched. CDR3 amino acids: CASSLGQADSGANVLTF. The CDR3 DNA sequence: TGTGCCAGCAGCTTGGGACAGGCTGACTCTGGGGCCAACGTCCTGACTTTC.

This sequence joins TRBV6-6 and TRBJ2-3; possible D gene TRBD2, 5 bases. Trimming cost V 8 bases and J 3 bases, with 9 bases left between them. The CDR3 covers 12 residues. Germline V lookup: CDR1 MNHNY, CDR2 SVGAGI (reference sequence). The CDR3 DNA is TGTGCCAGCCGGGGTCGGACAGATACGCAGTATTTT. Its translation: CASRGRTDTQYF.

This chain links TRBV5-1 with TRBJ2-2; 8 bases agree with TRBD1. The germline CDR1 and CDR2 sequences are SGHRS and YFSETQ. J gave up 0 bases and V 1 base, and 2 bases lay outside the gene matches. CDR3 length: 16 amino acids. The CDR3 bases are TGCGCCAGCAGCTTGACACAGGGGGCGAACACCGGGGAGCTGTTTTTT. Translation gives CASSLTQGANTGELFF.

The chain couples TRBV28 to TRBJ2-1, with D hard to call. Deletions cut 3 bases from V and 2 bases from J, with 8 bases between. This CDR3 has 14 amino acids. Germline V lookup: CDR1 MDHEN, CDR2 SYDVKM. The CDR3 spells CASSFETTYNEQFF. In DNA, the CDR3 is TGTGCCAGCAGTTTCGAGACAACCTACAATGAGCAGTTCTTC.

This chain uses TRBV3-1 (or the pseudogene TRBV3-2) with TRBJ2-2, with TRBD2 matching over 9 bases. The CDR3 runs 16 residues. J lost 6 bases, V lost 4 bases, and 9 bases had no gene match. The V gene's germline CDR1 is LGHDT and CDR2 YNNKEL (reference sequence). In DNA form, the CDR3 reads TGTGCCAGCAGCCCCGTCAGGGCGGGAGGGGCCGGGGAGCTGTTTTTT. Translated: CASSPVRAGGAGELFF.

The gene calls are TRBV27 and TRBJ2-7; D unresolved. Looked up from germline, CDR1 is MNHEY and CDR2 is SMNVEV (reference sequence). CDR3 length equals 12 residues. The V gene lost 5 bases and the J gene lost 7 bases, with 12 bases spanning the gap. The DNA for the CDR3 is TGTGCCAGCAGTGCGCGACTCCCAGAGCAGTACTTC. It yields the protein CASSARLPEQYF.

The chain couples TRBV7-2 to TRBJ2-5; 8 nucleotides agree with TRBD2. The germline V gene has CDR1 SGHTA and CDR2 FQGNSA. This CDR3 spans 13 amino acids. V was clipped by 5 bases and J by 4 bases; unmatched bases: 3. The CDR3 spells CASSALAGETQYF. CDR3 nucleotides: TGTGCCAGCAGCGCCCTAGCGGGAGAGACCCAGTACTTC.

The V call is TRBV7-6, the J call TRBJ2-5; D uncertain. V was pared by 4 bases and J by 7 bases, with 4 bases between. This CDR3 spans 10 amino acids. The germline gives CDR1 SGHVS, CDR2 FNYEAQ. CDR3 sequence (DNA): TGTGCCAGCAGCTCCGGGACCCAGTACTTC. Translating it yields CASSSGTQYF.

The gene calls are TRBV5-8 and TRBJ2-1; 9 bases map to TRBD1. The J segment lost 1 base and the V segment lost 3 bases, leaving 14 bases of the junction unmatched. CDR1 and CDR2 (germline): SGHTS, YDEGEE. The CDR3 covers 19 residues. The CDR3 region is CASSSRDRVYSVSYNEQFF. CDR3 bases: TGTGCCAGCAGCTCGCGGGACAGGGTTTATTCGGTGTCCTACAATGAGCAGTTCTTC.

Only a few counts were recorded for this clone. CDR3 region: CASSQDWGRRGGQPQHF. Here the CDR3 DNA reads TGTGCCAGCAGCCAAGATTGGGGACGCAGAGGAGGGCAGCCCCAGCATTTT. The V gene is TRBV14, the J gene TRBJ1-5; D is possibly TRBD1 (5 bases). This CDR3 contains 17 residues. The V end was cut by 0 bases, the J end by 7 bases, with 19 bases between. Germline loops: CDR1 SGHDN, CDR2 FVKESK. Full variable domain (remainder filled in from reference TRBV14 and TRBJ1-5): EAGVTQFPSHSVIEKGQTVTLRCDPISGHDNLYWYRRVMGKEIKFLLHFVKESKQDESGMPNNRFLAERTGGTYSTLKVQPAELEDSGVYFCASSQDWGRRGGQPQHFGDGTRLSIL.

The chain joins TRBV28 to TRBJ1-2; D call uncertain. The V gene's germline CDR1 is MDHEN and CDR2 SYDVKM. The CDR3 contains 14 residues. With 6 bases removed from V and 5 bases from J, the gap between germline ends came to 16 bases. The CDR3 sequence is CASSSSGRTYGYTF. The CDR3 DNA is TGTGCCAGCAGCTCCTCCGGGAGAACTTATGGCTACACCTTC.

The chain joins TRBV21-1 to TRBJ2-1; the D call TRBD1 from the table was never checked on the DNA. TRBV21-1 is a pseudogene. The CDR3 runs to 13 residues. The CDR3 nucleotides read TGTGCCAGCAGCCCCGTTTCTGGGACAGAGCAGTTCTTC. This codes for CASSPVSGTEQFF.

DNA of the CDR3: TGCAGTGCTAGTCGGGACCCGGGGGGGTACGAGCAGTACTTC. The encoded protein is CSASRDPGGYEQYF. V and J are TRBV20-1 and TRBJ2-7; 8 nucleotides align to TRBD2. Germline V lookup: CDR1 DFQATT, CDR2 SNEGSKA (reference sequence). The CDR3 covers 14 residues. V lost 3 bases and J lost 4; bases outside the gene matches: 8.

The chain joins TRBV6-5 to TRBJ2-7; 7 bases fit TRBD2. The germline V gene has CDR1 MNHEY and CDR2 SVGAGI. CDR3 length: 15 residues. Germline trimming cut 3 bases from V and 0 bases from J; bases unmatched to any gene: 5. Here the CDR3 DNA reads TGTGCCAGCAGTTATCTAGCGGATAGCTCCTACGAGCAGTACTTC. It codes for CASSYLADSSYEQYF.

A few counts support this clone. V and J are TRBV6-2 or TRBV6-3 and TRBJ2-7; 9 bases map to TRBD2. The CDR3 extends over 17 amino acids. The V and J ends lost 2 bases and 5 bases, in that order; junction bases with no gene match: 13. Germline values: CDR1 MNHEY, CDR2 SVGEGT. CDR3 amino acids: CASSYHPSGRIPNEQYF. CDR3 sequence (DNA): TGTGCCAGCAGTTACCATCCAAGCGGGAGGATCCCCAACGAGCAGTACTTC.

This clone was detected once. V usage is TRBV6-5 and J usage is TRBJ2-7, with D unresolved. CDR3 length equals 13 residues. The V and J ends lost 0 bases and 4 bases respectively, with 7 bases between them. CDR1 MNHEY and CDR2 SVGAGI come from the germline V gene. CDR3 loop: CASSYSRQYEQYF. In nucleotides, the CDR3 is TGTGCCAGCAGTTACTCACGACAATACGAGCAGTACTTC.

This chain links TRBV14 with TRBJ2-1; 10 nucleotides align to TRBD1. The CDR3 is 15 residues long. Germline CDR1 and CDR2: SGHDN and FVKESK. The V and J ends lost 3 bases and 8 bases, in that order; junction bases with no gene match: 7. This CDR3 reads CASSQGQGLRDEQFF. CDR3 DNA sequence: TGTGCCAGCAGCCAGGGACAGGGGCTTAGGGATGAGCAGTTCTTC.

Points on this clone: Other DNA sequences in this sample translate to the same CDR3. This chain connects TRBV28 to TRBJ2-7; 9 nucleotides agree with TRBD1. The CDR3 spans 14 residues. Looked up from germline, CDR1 is MDHEN and CDR2 is SYDVKM. The V gene end was trimmed by 6 bases and the J gene end by 1 base; junction bases not matched to a gene: 4. CDR3 protein: CASRGGQGSYEQYF. The CDR3, as DNA: TGTGCCAGCAGGGGAGGACAGGGGTCCTACGAGCAGTACTTC.